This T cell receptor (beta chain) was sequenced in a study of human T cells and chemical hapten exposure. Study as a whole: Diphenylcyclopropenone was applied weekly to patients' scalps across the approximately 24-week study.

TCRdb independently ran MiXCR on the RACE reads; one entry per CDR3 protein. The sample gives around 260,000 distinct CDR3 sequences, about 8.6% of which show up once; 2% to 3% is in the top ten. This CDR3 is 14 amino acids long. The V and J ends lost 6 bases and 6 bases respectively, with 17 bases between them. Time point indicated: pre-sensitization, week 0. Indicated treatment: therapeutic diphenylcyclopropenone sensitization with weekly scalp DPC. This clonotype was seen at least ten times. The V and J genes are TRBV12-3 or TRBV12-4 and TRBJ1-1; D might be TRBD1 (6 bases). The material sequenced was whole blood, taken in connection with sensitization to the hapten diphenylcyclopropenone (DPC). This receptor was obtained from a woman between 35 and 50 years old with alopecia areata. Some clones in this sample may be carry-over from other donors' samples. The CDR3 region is CASRSTGISAEAFF. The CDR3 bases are TGTGCCAGCAGAAGTACAGGGATATCGGCTGAAGCTTTCTTT.